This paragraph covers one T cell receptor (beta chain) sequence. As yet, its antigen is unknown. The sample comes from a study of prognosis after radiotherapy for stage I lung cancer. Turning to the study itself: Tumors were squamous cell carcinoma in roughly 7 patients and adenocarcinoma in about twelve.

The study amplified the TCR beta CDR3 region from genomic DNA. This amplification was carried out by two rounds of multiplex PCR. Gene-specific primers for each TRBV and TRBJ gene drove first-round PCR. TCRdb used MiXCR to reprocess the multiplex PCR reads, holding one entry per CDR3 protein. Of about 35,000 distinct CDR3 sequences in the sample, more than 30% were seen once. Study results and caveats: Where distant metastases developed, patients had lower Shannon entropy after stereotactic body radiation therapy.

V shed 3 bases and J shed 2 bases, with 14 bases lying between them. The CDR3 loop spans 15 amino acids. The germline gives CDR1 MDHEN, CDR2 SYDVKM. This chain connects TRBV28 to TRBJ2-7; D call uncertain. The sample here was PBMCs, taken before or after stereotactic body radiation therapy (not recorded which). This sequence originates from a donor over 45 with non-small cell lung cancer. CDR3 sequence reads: CASSFQLAPPYEQYF. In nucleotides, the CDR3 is TGTGCCAGCAGTTTCCAGTTGGCACCACCCTACGAGCAGTACTTC.